This T cell receptor (beta chain) emerged from a study of blood T cell repertoires in COVID-19. Study-level background: The United States, Italy and Spain were the sources of the acute and convalescent COVID-19 samples.

The CDR3 is 15 amino acids. The germline CDR1 and CDR2 sequences are MNHEY and SVGEGT. V shed 2 bases and J shed 0 bases, with 10 bases lying between them. Per the study methods: Reference gene primers were amplified, and this amplification served to estimate nucleated cell counts. Libraries were prepared by immunoSEQ multiplex PCR; TCRdb keeps only in-frame clonotypes and omits some of them. V and J calls plus clone size are reproduced from that table; the DNA served to infer D and trimming. Of about 320,000 clones listed, about four fifths were seen once; the top ten hold approximately 1.3%. The receptor was isolated from a woman in her forties or fifties with acute or convalescent COVID-19. Sequenced input: peripheral blood. The chain links TRBV6-2 or TRBV6-3 to TRBJ1-1, with D maybe TRBD1 (5 bases). CDR3 coding DNA: TGTGCCAGCAGTTACCCAGGGCTTATGAACACTGAAGCTTTCTTT. Its protein product is CASSYPGLMNTEAFF.